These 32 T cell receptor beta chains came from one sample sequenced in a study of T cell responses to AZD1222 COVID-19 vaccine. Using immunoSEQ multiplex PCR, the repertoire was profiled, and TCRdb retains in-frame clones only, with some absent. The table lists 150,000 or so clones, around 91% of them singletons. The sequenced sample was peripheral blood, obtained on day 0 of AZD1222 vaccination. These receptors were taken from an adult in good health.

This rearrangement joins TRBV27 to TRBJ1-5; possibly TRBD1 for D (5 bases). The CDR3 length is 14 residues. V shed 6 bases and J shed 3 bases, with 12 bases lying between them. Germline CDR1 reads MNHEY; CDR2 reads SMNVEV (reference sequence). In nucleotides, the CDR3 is TGTGCCAGCAGCCCGGGACGGACCAATCAGCCCCAGCATTTT. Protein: CASSPGRTNQPQHF.

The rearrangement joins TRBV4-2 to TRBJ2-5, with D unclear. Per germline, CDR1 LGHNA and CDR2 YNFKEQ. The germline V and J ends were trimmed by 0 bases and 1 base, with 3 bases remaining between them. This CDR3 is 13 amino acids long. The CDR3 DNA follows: TGTGCCAGCAGCCAAGACTTCCAAGAGACCCAGTACTTC. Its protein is CASSQDFQETQYF.

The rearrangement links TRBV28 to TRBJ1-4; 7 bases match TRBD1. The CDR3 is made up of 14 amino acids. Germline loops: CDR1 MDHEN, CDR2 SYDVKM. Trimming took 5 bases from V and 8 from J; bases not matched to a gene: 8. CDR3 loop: CASSAPGGREKLFF. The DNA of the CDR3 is TGTGCCAGCAGTGCGCCAGGGGGACGGGAAAAACTGTTTTTT.

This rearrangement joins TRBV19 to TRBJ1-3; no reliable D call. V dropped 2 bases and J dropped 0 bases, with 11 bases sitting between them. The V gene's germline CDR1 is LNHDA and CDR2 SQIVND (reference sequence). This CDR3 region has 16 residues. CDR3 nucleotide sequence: TGTGCCAGTAGTATATATTTCCCCTCCTCTGGAAACACCATATATTTT. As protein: CASSIYFPSSGNTIYF.

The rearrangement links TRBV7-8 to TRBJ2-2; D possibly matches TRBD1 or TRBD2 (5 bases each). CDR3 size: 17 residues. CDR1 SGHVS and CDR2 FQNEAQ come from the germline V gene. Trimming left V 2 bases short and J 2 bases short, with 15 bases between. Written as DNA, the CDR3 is TGTGCCAGCAGCTTATCAGGGACCCTCTCTAACACCGGGGAGCTGTTTTTT. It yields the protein CASSLSGTLSNTGELFF.

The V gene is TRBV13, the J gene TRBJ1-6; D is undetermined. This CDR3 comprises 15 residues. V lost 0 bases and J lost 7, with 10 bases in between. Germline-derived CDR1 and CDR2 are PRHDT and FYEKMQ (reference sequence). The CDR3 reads CASSLGRAANSPLHF. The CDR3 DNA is TGTGCCAGCAGCTTAGGGCGGGCGGCGAATTCACCCCTCCACTTT.

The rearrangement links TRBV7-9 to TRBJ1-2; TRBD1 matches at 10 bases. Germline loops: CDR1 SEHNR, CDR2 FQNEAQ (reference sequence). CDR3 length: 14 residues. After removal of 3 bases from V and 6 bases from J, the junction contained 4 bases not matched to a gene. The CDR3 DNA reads TGTGCCAGCAGCTTCACCGACAGGGGGCATGGCTACACCTTC. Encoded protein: CASSFTDRGHGYTF.

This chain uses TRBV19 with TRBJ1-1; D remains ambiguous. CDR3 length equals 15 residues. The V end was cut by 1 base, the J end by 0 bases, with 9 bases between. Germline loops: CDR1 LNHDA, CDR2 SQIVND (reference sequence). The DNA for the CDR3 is TGTGCCAGTAGTATAGCGTCGGGCCTGAACACTGAAGCTTTCTTT. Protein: CASSIASGLNTEAFF.

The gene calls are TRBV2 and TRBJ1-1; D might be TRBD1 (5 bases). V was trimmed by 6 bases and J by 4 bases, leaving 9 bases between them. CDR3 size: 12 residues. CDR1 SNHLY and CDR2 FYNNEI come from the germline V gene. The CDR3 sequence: CASRGRVTEAFF. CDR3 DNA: TGTGCCAGCAGGGGGCGGGTCACTGAAGCTTTCTTT.

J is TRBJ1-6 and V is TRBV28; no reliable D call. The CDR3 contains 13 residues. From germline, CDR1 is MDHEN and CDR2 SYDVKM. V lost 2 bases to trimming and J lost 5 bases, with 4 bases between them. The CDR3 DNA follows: TGTGCCAGCAGTTTACGGCATAATTCACCCCTCCACTTT. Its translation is CASSLRHNSPLHF.

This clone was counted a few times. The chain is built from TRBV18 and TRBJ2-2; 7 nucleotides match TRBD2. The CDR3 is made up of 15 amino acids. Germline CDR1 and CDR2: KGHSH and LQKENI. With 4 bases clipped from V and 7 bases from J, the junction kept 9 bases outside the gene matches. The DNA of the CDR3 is TGTGCCAGCTCACAGATGGCGGGAGAAATCGGGGAGCTGTTTTTT. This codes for CASSQMAGEIGELFF. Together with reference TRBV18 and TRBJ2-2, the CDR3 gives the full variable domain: NAGVMQNPRHLVRRRGQEARLRCSPMKGHSHVYWYRQLPEEGLKFMVYLQKENIIDESGMPKERFSAEFPKEGPSILRIQQVVRGDSAAYFCASSQMAGEIGELFFGEGSRLTVL.

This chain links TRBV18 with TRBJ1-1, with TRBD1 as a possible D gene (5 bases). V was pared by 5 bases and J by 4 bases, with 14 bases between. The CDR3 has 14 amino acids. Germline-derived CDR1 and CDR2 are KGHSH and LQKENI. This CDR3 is CASSDTAGLTEAFF. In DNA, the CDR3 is TGTGCCAGCTCAGATACGGCGGGGCTCACTGAAGCTTTCTTT. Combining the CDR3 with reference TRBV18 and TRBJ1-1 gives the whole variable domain NAGVMQNPRHLVRRRGQEARLRCSPMKGHSHVYWYRQLPEEGLKFMVYLQKENIIDESGMPKERFSAEFPKEGPSILRIQQVVRGDSAAYFCASSDTAGLTEAFFGQGTRLTVV.

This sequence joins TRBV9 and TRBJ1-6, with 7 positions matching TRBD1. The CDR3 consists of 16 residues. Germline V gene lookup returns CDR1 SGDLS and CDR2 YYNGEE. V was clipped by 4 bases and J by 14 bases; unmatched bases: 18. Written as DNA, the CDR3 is TGTGCCAGCAGCCCCCGGGGGACAGCCGCCGGGGGGACCCTCCACTTT. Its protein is CASSPRGTAAGGTLHF.

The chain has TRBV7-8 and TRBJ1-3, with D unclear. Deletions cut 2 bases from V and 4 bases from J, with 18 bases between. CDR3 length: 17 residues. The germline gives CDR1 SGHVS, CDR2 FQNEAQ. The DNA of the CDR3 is TGTGCCAGCAGCTTATATGCGGGAAGGGCGCTCGGAAACACCATATATTTT. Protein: CASSLYAGRALGNTIYF.

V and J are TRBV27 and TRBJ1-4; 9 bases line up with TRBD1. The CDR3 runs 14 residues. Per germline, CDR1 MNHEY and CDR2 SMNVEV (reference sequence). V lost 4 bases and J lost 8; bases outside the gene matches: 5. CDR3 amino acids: CASSSGQGWEKLFF. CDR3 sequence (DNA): TGTGCCAGCAGTTCTGGACAGGGGTGGGAAAAACTGTTTTTT. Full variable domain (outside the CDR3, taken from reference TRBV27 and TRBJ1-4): EAQVTQNPRYLITVTGKKLTVTCSQNMNHEYMSWYRQDPGLGLRQIYYSMNVEVTDKGDVPEGYKVSRKEKRNFPLILESPSPNQTSLYFCASSSGQGWEKLFFGSGTQLSVL.

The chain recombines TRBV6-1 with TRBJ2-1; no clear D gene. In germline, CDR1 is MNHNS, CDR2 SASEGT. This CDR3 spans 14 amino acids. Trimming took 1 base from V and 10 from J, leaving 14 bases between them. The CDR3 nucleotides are TGTGCCAGCAGTGAAGAGGTCTGGATCGAGGAGCAGTTCTTC. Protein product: CASSEEVWIEEQFF.

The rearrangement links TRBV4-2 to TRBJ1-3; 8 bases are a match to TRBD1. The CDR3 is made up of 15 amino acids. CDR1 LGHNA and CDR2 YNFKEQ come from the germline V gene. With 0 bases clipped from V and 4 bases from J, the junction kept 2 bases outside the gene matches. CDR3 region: CASSQDRTGGNTIYF. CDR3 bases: TGTGCCAGCAGCCAAGACCGGACAGGGGGAAACACCATATATTTT.

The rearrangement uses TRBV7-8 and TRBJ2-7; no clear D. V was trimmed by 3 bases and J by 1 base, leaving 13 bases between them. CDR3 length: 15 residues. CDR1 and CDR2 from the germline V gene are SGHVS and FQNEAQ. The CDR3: CASSFRLGGSYEQYF. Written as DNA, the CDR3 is TGTGCCAGCAGCTTTCGCTTAGGTGGTTCCTACGAGCAGTACTTC. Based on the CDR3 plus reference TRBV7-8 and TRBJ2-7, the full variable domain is GAGVSQSPRYKVAKRGQDVALRCDPISGHVSLFWYQQALGQGPEFLTYFQNEAQLDKSGLPSDRFFAERPEGSVSTLKIQRTQQEDSAVYLCASSFRLGGSYEQYFGPGTRLTVT.

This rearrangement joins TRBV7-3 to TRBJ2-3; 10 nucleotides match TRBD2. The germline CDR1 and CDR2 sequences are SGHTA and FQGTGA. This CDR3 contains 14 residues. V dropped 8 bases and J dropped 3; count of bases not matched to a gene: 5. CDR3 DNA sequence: TGTGCCAGCGGGAAGCGGGGGGGAACAGATACGCAGTATTTT. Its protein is CASGKRGGTDTQYF. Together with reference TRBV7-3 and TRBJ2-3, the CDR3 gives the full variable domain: GAGVSQTPSNKVTEKGKYVELRCDPISGHTALYWYRQSLGQGPEFLIYFQGTGAADDSGLPNDRFFAVRPEGSVSTLKIQRTERGDSAVYLCASGKRGGTDTQYFGPGTRLTVL.

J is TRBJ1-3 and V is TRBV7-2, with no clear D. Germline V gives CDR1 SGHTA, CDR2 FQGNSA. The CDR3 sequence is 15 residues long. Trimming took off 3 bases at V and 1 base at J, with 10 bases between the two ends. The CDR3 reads CASSFGFGSGNTIYF. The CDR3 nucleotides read TGTGCCAGCAGCTTCGGGTTCGGTTCTGGAAACACCATATATTTT.

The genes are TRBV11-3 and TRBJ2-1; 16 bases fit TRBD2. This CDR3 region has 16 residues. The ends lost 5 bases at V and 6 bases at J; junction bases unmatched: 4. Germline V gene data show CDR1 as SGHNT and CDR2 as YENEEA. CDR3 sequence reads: CASSRGTSGRVNEQFF. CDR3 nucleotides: TGTGCCAGCAGCAGAGGGACTAGCGGGAGGGTCAATGAGCAGTTCTTC.

As DNA, the CDR3 is TGTGCCAGTAGTGTTCCGGGACAGTATTCACCCCTCCACTTT. As protein: CASSVPGQYSPLHF. The rearrangement joins TRBV19 to TRBJ1-6; 7 bases fit TRBD1. The CDR3 extends over 14 amino acids. J was trimmed by 8 bases and V by 5 bases; bases with no gene match: 6. Germline V gene sequence: CDR1 LNHDA, CDR2 SQIVND (reference sequence). Full variable domain (remainder filled in from reference TRBV19 and TRBJ1-6): DGGITQSPKYLFRKEGQNVTLSCEQNLNHDAMYWYRQDPGQGLRLIYYSQIVNDFQKGDIAEGYSVSREKKESFPLTVTSAQKNPTAFYLCASSVPGQYSPLHFGNGTRLTVT.

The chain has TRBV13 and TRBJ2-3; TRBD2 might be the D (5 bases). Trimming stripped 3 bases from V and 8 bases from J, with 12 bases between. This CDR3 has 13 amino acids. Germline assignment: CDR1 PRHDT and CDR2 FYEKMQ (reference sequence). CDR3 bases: TGTGCCAGCAGCTTGGGATTTCGGGGTACGCAGTATTTT. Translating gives CASSLGFRGTQYF.

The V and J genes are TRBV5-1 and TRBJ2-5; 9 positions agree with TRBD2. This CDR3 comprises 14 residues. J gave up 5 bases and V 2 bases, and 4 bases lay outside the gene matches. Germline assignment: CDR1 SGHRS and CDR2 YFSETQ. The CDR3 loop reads CASSFSGGGETQYF. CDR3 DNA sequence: TGCGCCAGCAGCTTTAGCGGGGGAGGCGAGACCCAGTACTTC.

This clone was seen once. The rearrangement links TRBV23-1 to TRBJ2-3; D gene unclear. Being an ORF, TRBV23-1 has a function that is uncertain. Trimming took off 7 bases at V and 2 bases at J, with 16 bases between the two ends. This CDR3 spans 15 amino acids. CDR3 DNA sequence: TGCGCCAGCACTAAAAACGGGCATTACACAGATACGCAGTATTTT. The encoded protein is CASTKNGHYTDTQYF.

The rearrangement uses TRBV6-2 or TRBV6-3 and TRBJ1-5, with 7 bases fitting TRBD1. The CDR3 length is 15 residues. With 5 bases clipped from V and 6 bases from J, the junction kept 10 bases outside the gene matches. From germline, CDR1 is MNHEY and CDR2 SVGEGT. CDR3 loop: CASSQGGGGGQPQHF. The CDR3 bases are TGTGCCAGCAGTCAGGGAGGGGGCGGGGGTCAGCCCCAGCATTTT.

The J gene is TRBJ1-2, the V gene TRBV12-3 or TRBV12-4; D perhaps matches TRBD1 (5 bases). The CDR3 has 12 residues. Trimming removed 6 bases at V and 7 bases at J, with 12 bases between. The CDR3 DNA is TGTGCCAGCAGCCCGGGGCGCGGTGGCTACACCTTC. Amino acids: CASSPGRGGYTF.

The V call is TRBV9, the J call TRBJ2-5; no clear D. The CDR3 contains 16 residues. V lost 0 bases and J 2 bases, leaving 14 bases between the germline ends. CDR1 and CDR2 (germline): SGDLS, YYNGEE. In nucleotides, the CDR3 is TGTGCCAGCAGCGTAGGTCCCCGGGCTCAACAAGAGACCCAGTACTTC. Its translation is CASSVGPRAQQETQYF.

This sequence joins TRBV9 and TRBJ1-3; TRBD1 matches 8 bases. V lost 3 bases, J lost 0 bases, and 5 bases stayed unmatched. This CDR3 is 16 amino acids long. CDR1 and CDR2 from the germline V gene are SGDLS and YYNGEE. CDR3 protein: CASSGRDRYSGNTIYF. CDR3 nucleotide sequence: TGTGCCAGCAGCGGCCGGGACAGGTACTCTGGAAACACCATATATTTT.

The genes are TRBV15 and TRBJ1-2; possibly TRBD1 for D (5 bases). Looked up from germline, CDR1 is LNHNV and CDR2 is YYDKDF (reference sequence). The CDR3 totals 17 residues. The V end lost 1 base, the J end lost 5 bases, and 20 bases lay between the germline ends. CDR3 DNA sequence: TGTGCCACCAGCAGAGTTCCAGGTGGCATAGACAGTTATGGCTACACCTTC. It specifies CATSRVPGGIDSYGYTF.

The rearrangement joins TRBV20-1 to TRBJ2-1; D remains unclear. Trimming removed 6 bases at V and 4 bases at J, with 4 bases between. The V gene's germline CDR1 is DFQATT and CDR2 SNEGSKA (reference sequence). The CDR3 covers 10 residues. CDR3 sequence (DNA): TGCAGTGCCATGTACAATGAGCAGTTCTTC. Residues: CSAMYNEQFF.

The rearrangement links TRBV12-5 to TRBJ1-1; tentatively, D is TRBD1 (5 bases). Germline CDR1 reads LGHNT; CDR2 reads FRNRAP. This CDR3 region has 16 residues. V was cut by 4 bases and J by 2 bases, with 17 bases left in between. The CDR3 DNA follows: TGTGCTAGTGGTTCCCGGGACGGAAGGGGAAACACTGAAGCTTTCTTT. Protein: CASGSRDGRGNTEAFF.